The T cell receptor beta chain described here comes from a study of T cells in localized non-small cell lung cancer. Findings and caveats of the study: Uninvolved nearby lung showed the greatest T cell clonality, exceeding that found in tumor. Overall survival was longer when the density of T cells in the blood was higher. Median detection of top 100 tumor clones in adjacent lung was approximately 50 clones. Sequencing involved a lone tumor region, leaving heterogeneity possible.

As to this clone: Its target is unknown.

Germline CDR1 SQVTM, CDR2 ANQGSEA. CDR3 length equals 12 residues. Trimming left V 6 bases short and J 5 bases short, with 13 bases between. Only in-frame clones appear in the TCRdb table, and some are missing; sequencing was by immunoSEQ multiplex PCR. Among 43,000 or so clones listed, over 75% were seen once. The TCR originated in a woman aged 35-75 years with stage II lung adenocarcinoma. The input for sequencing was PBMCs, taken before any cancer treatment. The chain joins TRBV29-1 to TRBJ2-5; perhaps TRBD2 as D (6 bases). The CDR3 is CSVWDSGETQYF. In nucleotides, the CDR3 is TGCAGCGTGTGGGACTCCGGGGAGACCCAGTACTTC.